The clone carrying this T cell receptor (beta chain) has at least ten counts. Its antigen is not identified. This specimen comes from a study of CD8 T cells in ankylosing spondylitis. Study-level results: For ankylosing spondylitis blood, a TCR beta motif of about eight highly homologous variants appeared characteristic. Clones linked to disease, bearing a CD8+ phenotype, were relatively rare in peripheral blood.

TCR beta libraries were made by quantitative 5'-RACE with molecular barcodes. From the 5' RACE reads, TCRdb called clonotypes with MiXCR, one entry per CDR3 protein. The sample yields hundreds of thousands of distinct CDR3 sequences, 7.5% to 9.5% seen once. CDR3 length: 14 residues. Germline CDR1 reads MGHRA; CDR2 reads YSYEKL. V lost 3 bases, J lost 6 bases, and 12 bases lay in between. Sequencing was performed on blood, either unsorted or a sorted T cell fraction (not recorded which). V is TRBV4-1 and J is TRBJ2-1; D unclear. The receptor was derived from a female donor with ankylosing spondylitis or in good health (not recorded which). The CDR3 coding sequence is TGCGCCAGCAGCCAGACCGGTTCGGGCAATGAGCAGTTCTTC. Protein sequence: CASSQTGSGNEQFF.